The clone carrying this TCR beta chain was seen more than once but under ten times. Its antigen is unidentified. The data were obtained in a study of beta chain features in type 1 diabetes. The study, taken as a whole, reports: For cells with high TCR expression, cDNA sequencing could yield over-representation. Moderate but significant shortening of TCRB CDR3s was recorded in all four CD4+ subsets from Type 1 diabetes patients.

Of the isolated RNA, all was reverse transcribed, and so the sequenced material was expressed TCRB transcripts. Regulatory, naive and central memory T cell samples averaged about 3.5 million reads. Assay used: immunoSEQ multiplex PCR; TCRdb lists only in-frame clones, some missing. The table has around 260,000 clones, roughly 22% seen once. V was clipped by 5 bases and J by 1 base; unmatched bases: 7. The V gene's germline CDR1 is SNHLY and CDR2 FYNNEI. The CDR3 runs to 15 residues. Sorting of CD4+ naive, central memory, regulatory and stem cell-like memory cells was performed via CD45RO/CCR7/CD25/CD127/CD95/CD27. Sorted populations all exceeded 95% purity.

The genes are TRBV2 and TRBJ2-5, with 7 bases lining up with TRBD1. The sample consisted of naive CD4+ T cells from blood. This TCR derives from a woman between 40 and 55 years old with type 1 diabetes. The CDR3: CASSQTGLPQETQYF. The DNA for the CDR3 is TGTGCCAGCAGTCAGACAGGGCTCCCCCAAGAGACCCAGTACTTC.